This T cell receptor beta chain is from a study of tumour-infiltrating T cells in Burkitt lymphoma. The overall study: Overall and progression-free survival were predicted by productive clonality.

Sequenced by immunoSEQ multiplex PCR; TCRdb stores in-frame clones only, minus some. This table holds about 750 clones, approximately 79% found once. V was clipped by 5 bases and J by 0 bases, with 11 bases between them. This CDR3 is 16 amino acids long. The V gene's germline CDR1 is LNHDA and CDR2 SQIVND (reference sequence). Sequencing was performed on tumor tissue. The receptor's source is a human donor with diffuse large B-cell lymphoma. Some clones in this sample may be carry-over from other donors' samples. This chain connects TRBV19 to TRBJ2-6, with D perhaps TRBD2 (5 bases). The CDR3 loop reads CASSPGVVSGANVLTF. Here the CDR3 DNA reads TGTGCCAGTAGTCCCGGGGTGGTCTCTGGGGCCAACGTCCTGACTTTC.